Listed here are 21 T cell receptor beta chains from one sample, sequenced in a study of CD8 T cells in Susac syndrome. Random-hexamer reverse transcription was applied to about 0.5 to 1 ug RNA. MiXCR, applied by TCRdb to the immunoSEQ multiplex PCR reads, yields one record per CDR3 protein. The sample lists more than 90,000 distinct CDR3 sequences, more than 85% occurring once. The sequenced material came from CD4+ T cells from PBMCs. The receptors were gathered from a human donor with multiple sclerosis.

The V and J genes are TRBV6-2 or TRBV6-3 and TRBJ2-5; unclear D gene. The germline V gene has CDR1 MNHEY and CDR2 SVGEGT. The CDR3 is 12 amino acids. Trimming shortened V by 11 bases and J by 5 bases, and 15 bases separated the two germline ends. CDR3: CACQVDLETQYF. The CDR3 DNA reads as TGTGCCTGCCAGGTAGACTTGGAGACCCAGTACTTC.

This CDR3 is CAWTLVGQRYNSPLHF. In nucleotides, the CDR3 is TGTGCCTGGACTCTCGTGGGACAGCGATATAATTCACCCCTCCACTTT. This chain connects TRBV30 to TRBJ1-6; 7 nucleotides line up with TRBD1. The germline V gene has CDR1 GTSNPN and CDR2 SVGIG (reference sequence). V shed 4 bases, J shed 4 bases, and the junction held 10 bases outside the gene matches. This CDR3 has 16 residues.

For the CDR3, the DNA is TGTGCCAGCAGCTTGGCCGTCGGGACGGTGAACACCGGGGAGCTGTTTTTT. Translation gives CASSLAVGTVNTGELFF. V and J are TRBV5-6 and TRBJ2-2; D may be TRBD1 or TRBD2 (5 bases each). The CDR3 is 17 amino acids. Trimming removed 0 bases from V and 1 base from J, with 13 bases in between. From germline, CDR1 is SGHDT and CDR2 YYEEEE.

This chain links TRBV12-3 or TRBV12-4 with TRBJ2-7, with 10 bases that match TRBD2. The CDR3 runs 14 residues. The V and J ends lost 3 bases and 6 bases, in that order; junction bases with no gene match: 5. This chain's CDR3 is CASSLASGGPEQYF. For the CDR3, the DNA is TGTGCCAGCAGTTTGGCTAGCGGGGGCCCCGAGCAGTACTTC.

V usage is TRBV3-1 and J usage is TRBJ1-3, with unresolved D. Per the germline V gene, CDR1 is LGHDT and CDR2 is YNNKEL (reference sequence). V was shortened by 0 bases and J by 2 bases, with 8 bases between the two germline ends. The CDR3 has 15 residues. CDR3 loop: CASSQDRGPGNTIYF. For the CDR3, the DNA is TGTGCCAGCAGCCAAGATCGAGGGCCTGGAAACACCATATATTTT.

This chain joins TRBV12-3 or TRBV12-4 and TRBJ1-6; no clear D. The germline V and J ends were trimmed by 6 bases and 9 bases, with 15 bases remaining between them. The CDR3 runs to 14 residues. The DNA of the CDR3 is TGTGCCAGCAGGCCGGGCACCACGGTTTCACCCCTCCACTTT. It is translated as CASRPGTTVSPLHF.

This clonotype is a singleton in its sample. V gene TRBV15 combines with J gene TRBJ2-5, with 11 bases that match TRBD2. This CDR3 has 16 residues. J gave up 4 bases and V 4 bases, and 8 bases lay outside the gene matches. CDR1 and CDR2 (germline): LNHNV, YYDKDF (reference sequence). In nucleotides, the CDR3 is TGTGCCACCAGCATAACAATAGCGGGGGGGCGAGAGACCCAGTACTTC. Its protein product is CATSITIAGGRETQYF.

The chain has TRBV20-1 and TRBJ1-3; possibly TRBD1 for D (5 bases). Per the germline V gene, CDR1 is DFQATT and CDR2 is SNEGSKA (reference sequence). Trimming removed 1 base from V and 4 bases from J, with 17 bases in between. This CDR3 spans 16 amino acids. The CDR3 region has the DNA TGCAGTGCTAGAGGTGGGGCCTGGTCGGCAGGAAACACCATATATTTT. It yields the protein CSARGGAWSAGNTIYF.

This chain uses TRBV20-1 with TRBJ1-1, with D perhaps TRBD1 (6 bases). The CDR3 covers 12 residues. Looked up from germline, CDR1 is DFQATT and CDR2 is SNEGSKA (reference sequence). The germline V and J ends were trimmed by 5 bases and 6 bases, with 13 bases remaining between them. The CDR3 here is CSAEEGQSEAFF. Here the CDR3 DNA reads TGCAGTGCTGAAGAAGGACAGTCTGAAGCTTTCTTT.

The chain employs TRBV29-1 and TRBJ2-7; D gene unclear. Germline values: CDR1 SQVTM, CDR2 ANQGSEA. V shed 6 bases and J shed 0 bases, with 15 bases lying between them. CDR3 length: 14 amino acids. The CDR3 loop is CSVGRDSSSYEQYF. DNA of the CDR3: TGCAGCGTGGGTCGCGACTCCAGCTCCTACGAGCAGTACTTC.

This clonotype was counted between two and nine times. The V call is TRBV11-2, the J call TRBJ1-6; D perhaps matches TRBD1 (6 bases). Trimming stripped 5 bases from V and 7 bases from J, with 15 bases between. The CDR3 totals 15 residues. Germline V gene lookup returns CDR1 SGHAT and CDR2 FQNNGV. The CDR3, as DNA: TGTGCCAGCAGCCCGAGGCTGGGGGCAAATTCACCCCTCCACTTT. Protein: CASSPRLGANSPLHF.

The rearrangement uses TRBV28 and TRBJ1-1; D uncertain. Germline V gene lookup returns CDR1 MDHEN and CDR2 SYDVKM. V lost 6 bases, J lost 0 bases, and 8 bases lay in between. The CDR3 contains 13 residues. The CDR3 DNA reads as TGTGCCAGCAGCTCCCTGTTGAACACTGAAGCTTTCTTT. It encodes CASSSLLNTEAFF.

This chain uses TRBV5-4 with TRBJ2-7; D remains ambiguous. The germline V gene encodes CDR1 SGHNT and CDR2 YYREEE (reference sequence). The germline V and J ends were trimmed by 2 bases and 7 bases, with 7 bases remaining between them. This CDR3 has 11 residues. CDR3 region: CASSLSREQYF. The CDR3 region has the DNA TGTGCCAGCAGCTTAAGTCGGGAGCAGTACTTC.

CDR3 loop: CASSLAGGLSSGNTIYF. CDR3 DNA sequence: TGCGCCAGCAGCTTGGCGGGGGGGCTCAGCTCTGGAAACACCATATATTTT. This chain links TRBV5-1 with TRBJ1-3, with a possible D match to TRBD1 (6 bases). V shed 0 bases and J shed 0 bases, with 13 bases lying between them. The germline gives CDR1 SGHRS, CDR2 YFSETQ. CDR3 length: 17 residues.

The V and J genes are TRBV7-6 and TRBJ2-1, with 7 positions matching TRBD1. The CDR3 sequence is 14 residues long. Trimming removed 4 bases from V and 9 bases from J; junction bases left unmatched: 9. Germline CDR1 and CDR2: SGHVS and FNYEAQ. CDR3 residues: CASSSPHRGPEQFF. DNA of the CDR3: TGTGCCAGCAGCTCACCACACAGGGGCCCTGAGCAGTTCTTC.

J is TRBJ1-3 and V is TRBV29-1, with TRBD1 identical over 10 bases. Trimming removed 5 bases from V and 4 bases from J; junction bases left unmatched: 8. Germline V lookup: CDR1 SQVTM, CDR2 ANQGSEA. The CDR3 sequence is 15 residues long. The CDR3 reads CSVLIRQGAGNTIYF. CDR3 nucleotides: TGCAGCGTTTTGATTCGACAGGGGGCCGGAAACACCATATATTTT.

In regard to this clonotype: Its ends do not fully match the called genes, so a read error is possible. The chain couples TRBV20-1 to TRBJ2-5, with no clear D. The CDR3 covers 10 residues. Germline values: CDR1 DFQATT, CDR2 SNEGSKA (reference sequence). CDR3 in DNA: TGCAGTGCTAGAGTAGAGACCCAGTGCTTC. Translating it yields CSARVETQCF.

The gene calls are TRBV30 and TRBJ1-6; maybe TRBD1 (5 bases). The V gene's germline CDR1 is GTSNPN and CDR2 SVGIG (reference sequence). V lost 1 base to trimming and J lost 9 bases, with 13 bases between them. This CDR3 contains 14 residues. The CDR3: CAWSARDRFSPLHF. The CDR3 region has the DNA TGTGCCTGGAGTGCCCGGGACCGGTTTTCACCCCTCCACTTT.

This clonotype was observed a single time. The chain carries TRBV20-1 and TRBJ2-5; D unclear. The V gene lost 6 bases and the J gene lost 1 base, with 21 bases spanning the gap. The CDR3 runs 16 residues. Germline CDR1 reads DFQATT; CDR2 reads SNEGSKA (reference sequence). The CDR3 DNA is TGCAGTGCCACCACTTCGTTTGGACGGACCCAAGAGACCCAGTACTTC. Protein sequence: CSATTSFGRTQETQYF.

The chain joins TRBV29-1 to TRBJ1-4, with TRBD1 identical over 8 bases. Per germline, CDR1 SQVTM and CDR2 ANQGSEA. After removal of 6 bases from V and 7 bases from J, the junction contained 4 bases not matched to a gene. The CDR3 has 12 residues. The CDR3 is CSVLGQGEKLFF. For the CDR3, the DNA is TGCAGCGTACTCGGACAGGGTGAAAAACTGTTTTTT.

This chain connects TRBV7-9 to TRBJ2-1; no reliable D call. V was shortened by 1 base and J by 0 bases, with 16 bases between the two germline ends. This CDR3 spans 18 amino acids. The germline V gene encodes CDR1 SEHNR and CDR2 FQNEAQ (reference sequence). The CDR3: CASSLDAGSFSSYNEQFF. DNA for the CDR3: TGTGCCAGCAGCTTAGATGCCGGTAGTTTCAGCTCCTACAATGAGCAGTTCTTC. The full variable domain, rest sourced from reference TRBV7-9 and TRBJ2-1, is DTGVSQNPRHKITKRGQNVTFRCDPISEHNRLYWYRQTLGQGPEFLTYFQNEAQLEKSRLLSDRFSAERPKGSFSTLEIQRTEQGDSAMYLCASSLDAGSFSSYNEQFFGPGTRLTVL.